This T cell receptor beta chain was identified in a study of PD-1 blockade in classical Hodgkin lymphoma. Across the whole study: Patients got intravenous nivolumab 3 mg/kg every 2 weeks. Overall study results and limits: Baseline TCR diversity was reportedly lower in newly diagnosed patients than in healthy donors. It was reported as lower still in relapsed/refractory patients. CD4+ TCR diversity, unlike CD8+, rose significantly by C4D1. Baseline diversity resembling that of newly diagnosed patients was seen in complete responders.

Every patient was affected by relapse after autologous stem cell transplantation, while exposure to brentuximab vedotin was not uniform. The CDR3 loop spans 15 amino acids. V was pared by 8 bases and J by 7 bases, with 21 bases between. The germline CDR1 and CDR2 sequences are MNHEY and SVGAGI. A few counts support this clone. Its antigen is not known. Data came from immunoSEQ multiplex PCR; TCRdb stores just in-frame clones and leaves some out. In the table there are 35,000 to 50,000 clones, under 75% of which are singletons. The chain employs TRBV6-5 and TRBJ2-1; tentative D call: TRBD2 (7 bases). The TCR sequence derives from a human donor with classical Hodgkin lymphoma. This sample comprised peripheral blood mononuclear cells (PBMCs), obtained before the second cycle of nivolumab. CDR3 bases: TGTGCCAGCTCTCTAGGGGGGGCGGTGGGGAATGAGCAGTTCTTC. It is translated as CASSLGGAVGNEQFF.